Following are 28 T cell receptor beta chains from one sample sequenced in a study of shared clonotypes between healthy human individuals. Here immunoSEQ multiplex PCR was the method, and the copy in TCRdb shows in-frame clones only, minus some. The sample lists 2 million to 2.5 million clones; 90% to 95% were seen once. The sample comprised naive CD4+ T cells from PBMCs. Subset reported: CD45RA+ positively selected. The receptor source for this set is a man between 18 and 29 years old in good health. Some clones in this sample may be carry-over from other donors' samples.

This chain joins TRBV7-9 and TRBJ2-4; D may be TRBD1 (6 bases). The CDR3 length is 18 residues. The V end lost 5 bases, the J end lost 0 bases, and 20 bases lay between the germline ends. Looked up from germline, CDR1 is SEHNR and CDR2 is FQNEAQ (reference sequence). DNA for the CDR3: TGTGCCAGCAGCGGATGGACAGATTTCGAACTAGCCAAAAACATTCAGTACTTC. It translates to CASSGWTDFELAKNIQYF. Filled out from reference TRBV7-9 and TRBJ2-4, the complete variable domain reads DTGVSQNPRHKITKRGQNVTFRCDPISEHNRLYWYRQTLGQGPEFLTYFQNEAQLEKSRLLSDRFSAERPKGSFSTLEIQRTEQGDSAMYLCASSGWTDFELAKNIQYFGAGTRLSVL.

This chain uses TRBV5-1 with TRBJ2-3; perhaps TRBD2 as D (6 bases). Germline assignment: CDR1 SGHRS and CDR2 YFSETQ. V shed 0 bases and J shed 5 bases, with 10 bases lying between them. The CDR3 contains 14 residues. This CDR3 is CASSLGGKVDTQYF. The CDR3, as DNA: TGCGCCAGCAGCTTGGGCGGGAAAGTAGATACGCAGTATTTT.

The rearrangement joins TRBV13 to TRBJ2-2; TRBD2 matches 13 bases. The CDR3 covers 19 residues. CDR1 and CDR2 (germline): PRHDT, FYEKMQ (reference sequence). After removal of 4 bases from V and 4 bases from J, the junction contained 12 bases not matched to a gene. As DNA, the CDR3 is TGTGCCAGCAGCTCACGACGACTAGCGGGAGGAGGGGGCACCGGGGAGCTGTTTTTT. This translates into CASSSRRLAGGGGTGELFF.

This clone showed up just once. V usage is TRBV9 and J usage is TRBJ2-5; D may be TRBD1 (8 bases). The V and J ends lost 2 bases and 4 bases respectively, with 18 bases between them. Germline CDR1 SGDLS, CDR2 YYNGEE. This CDR3 spans 16 amino acids. The CDR3 DNA reads TGTGCCAGCAGCGTTGACAGGGGAGGGATGGGAGAGACCCAGTACTTC. Its translation is CASSVDRGGMGETQYF.

The rearrangement links TRBV28 to TRBJ1-2; no definite D call. Germline loops: CDR1 MDHEN, CDR2 SYDVKM. The CDR3 loop spans 13 amino acids. V shed 8 bases and J shed 8 bases, with 18 bases lying between them. The CDR3 DNA sequence: TGTGCCAGCCTTTCCAGTGTGGCGCGCGGCTACACCTTC. Encoded protein: CASLSSVARGYTF.

The J gene is TRBJ1-5, the V gene TRBV27; 7 bases match TRBD1. The CDR3 spans 14 residues. The germline gives CDR1 MNHEY, CDR2 SMNVEV (reference sequence). Losses at the gene ends were 6 bases for V and 9 bases for J; bases not matched to a gene: 11. As DNA, the CDR3 is TGTGCCAGCAGCCGAACAGGGGTAAGTACGCCCCAGCATTTT. This sequence encodes CASSRTGVSTPQHF.

The CDR3 nucleotides read TGTGCCAGCAGCGTAGATTTGTCTAATGAAAAACTGTTTTTT. Protein product: CASSVDLSNEKLFF. The V and J genes are TRBV9 and TRBJ1-4; unclear D gene. This CDR3 is built from 14 residues. V was pared by 0 bases and J by 3 bases, with 6 bases between. CDR1 is SGDLS and CDR2 is YYNGEE in the germline V gene.

In regard to this clone: Other DNA sequences in the same sample also yield this CDR3. The CDR3 sequence is CASSWGTDTQYF. CDR3 in DNA: TGCGCCAGCAGCTGGGGAACAGATACGCAGTATTTT. This chain joins TRBV5-1 and TRBJ2-3, with D unclear. V was pared by 3 bases and J by 3 bases, with 5 bases between. CDR3 length equals 12 residues. Germline V gene sequence: CDR1 SGHRS, CDR2 YFSETQ. The entire variable domain, with the rest obtained from reference TRBV5-1 and TRBJ2-3, is as follows: KAGVTQTPRYLIKTRGQQVTLSCSPISGHRSVSWYQQTPGQGLQFLFEYFSETQRNKGNFPGRFSGRQFSNSRSEMNVSTLELGDSALYLCASSWGTDTQYFGPGTRLTVL.

The chain recombines TRBV19 with TRBJ1-1, with 8 bases aligning to TRBD1. Trimming cost V 4 bases and J 4 bases; bases outside gene matches: 8. The CDR3 sequence is 15 residues long. The germline gives CDR1 LNHDA, CDR2 SQIVND (reference sequence). DNA for the CDR3: TGTGCCAGTAGTAGATTGGACAGGGAGGCCACTGAAGCTTTCTTT. As protein: CASSRLDREATEAFF.

The chain has TRBV18 and TRBJ1-5; D is perhaps TRBD1 (5 bases). Germline-derived CDR1 and CDR2 are KGHSH and LQKENI. This CDR3 has 13 amino acids. Trimming removed 4 bases from V and 3 bases from J, with 7 bases in between. CDR3 sequence reads: CASSQDTNQPQHF. The CDR3 nucleotides are TGTGCCAGCTCACAGGACACCAATCAGCCCCAGCATTTT.

This chain connects TRBV6-6 to TRBJ1-1; no clear D gene. The CDR3 has 13 residues. The germline CDR1 and CDR2 sequences are MNHNY and SVGAGI (reference sequence). V lost 0 bases to trimming and J lost 7 bases, with 9 bases between them. In nucleotides, the CDR3 is TGTGCCAGCAGTTACTCTGGCACGATTGAAGCTTTCTTT. Amino acid sequence: CASSYSGTIEAFF.

The rearrangement links TRBV29-1 to TRBJ2-1; TRBD1 matches at 10 bases. Trimming removed 4 bases from V and 8 bases from J; junction bases left unmatched: 5. This CDR3 is 13 amino acids long. CDR1 and CDR2 from the germline V gene are SQVTM and ANQGSEA. CDR3 residues: CSVAGQGSDEQFF. The CDR3 bases are TGCAGCGTTGCGGGACAGGGGTCCGATGAGCAGTTCTTC.

The sample holds a few counts of this clone. V gene TRBV2 combines with J gene TRBJ1-1; D perhaps matches TRBD1 (5 bases). The CDR3 extends over 16 amino acids. Germline V gene sequence: CDR1 SNHLY, CDR2 FYNNEI. V was clipped by 5 bases and J by 0 bases, with 16 bases between them. DNA of the CDR3: TGTGCCAGCAGTCGGTTCCAGGGCGCTTTGAACACTGAAGCTTTCTTT. Residues: CASSRFQGALNTEAFF. Full variable domain (rest looked up from reference TRBV2 and TRBJ1-1): EPEVTQTPSHQVTQMGQEVILRCVPISNHLYFYWYRQILGQKVEFLVSFYNNEISEKSEIFDDQFSVERPDGSNFTLKIRSTKLEDSAMYFCASSRFQGALNTEAFFGQGTRLTVV.

A note on this clone: The same CDR3 can be traced to other DNA sequences in this sample. This chain uses TRBV2 with TRBJ2-3; unclear D gene. This CDR3 is 12 amino acids long. V was shortened by 6 bases and J by 2 bases, with 6 bases between the two germline ends. Per the germline V gene, CDR1 is SNHLY and CDR2 is FYNNEI. In nucleotides, the CDR3 is TGTGCCAGCAGCGTATCCACAGATACGCAGTATTTT. It yields the protein CASSVSTDTQYF.

This chain links TRBV19 with TRBJ1-5, with 9 nucleotides matching TRBD1. Germline assignment: CDR1 LNHDA and CDR2 SQIVND (reference sequence). There are 14 residues in the CDR3. Germline trimming cut 5 bases from V and 4 bases from J; bases unmatched to any gene: 3. CDR3 DNA sequence: TGTGCCAGTAGTTCCGGGACAGGGAATCAGCCCCAGCATTTT. This gives the protein CASSSGTGNQPQHF.

Of note for this clone: This sample includes further DNA sequences coding for the same CDR3. In nucleotides, the CDR3 is TGCGCCAGCAGCTTGGTAGGAGGGGACTATGGCTACACCTTC. Translation gives CASSLVGGDYGYTF. This chain connects TRBV5-1 to TRBJ1-2; weak D call: TRBD1 (5 bases). CDR1 and CDR2 (germline): SGHRS, YFSETQ. The CDR3 consists of 14 residues. The V and J ends lost 0 bases and 3 bases respectively, with 9 bases between them. Looking up the rest from reference TRBV5-1 and TRBJ1-2 gives the full variable domain: KAGVTQTPRYLIKTRGQQVTLSCSPISGHRSVSWYQQTPGQGLQFLFEYFSETQRNKGNFPGRFSGRQFSNSRSEMNVSTLELGDSALYLCASSLVGGDYGYTFGSGTRLTVV.

Of note for this clone: This sample includes further DNA sequences coding for the same CDR3. V usage is TRBV9 and J usage is TRBJ2-1; maybe TRBD2 (5 bases). Trimming left V 0 bases short and J 7 bases short, with 8 bases between. The CDR3 consists of 13 residues. Per the germline V gene, CDR1 is SGDLS and CDR2 is YYNGEE. The CDR3 DNA sequence: TGTGCCAGCAGCGTAGGGCTAGCAAATGAGCAGTTCTTC. This gives the protein CASSVGLANEQFF. Based on the CDR3 plus reference TRBV9 and TRBJ2-1, the full variable domain is DSGVTQTPKHLITATGQRVTLRCSPRSGDLSVYWYQQSLDQGLQFLIQYYNGEERAKGNILERFSAQQFPDLHSELNLSSLELGDSALYFCASSVGLANEQFFGPGTRLTVL.

The chain combines TRBV5-6 with TRBJ2-1, with D possibly being TRBD1 (5 bases). The V end lost 2 bases, the J end lost 0 bases, and 6 bases lay between the germline ends. Germline V gene lookup returns CDR1 SGHDT and CDR2 YYEEEE. The CDR3 totals 14 residues. Here the CDR3 reads CASSLGASYNEQFF. DNA for the CDR3: TGTGCCAGCAGCTTAGGGGCCTCCTACAATGAGCAGTTCTTC.

The CDR3 DNA is TGTGCCAGCAGCATACTAGCGGGAGGATACACAGATACGCAGTATTTT. Translating gives CASSILAGGYTDTQYF. The chain has TRBV7-2 and TRBJ2-3; TRBD2 aligns across 12 bases. Trimming cost V 5 bases and J 2 bases; bases outside gene matches: 5. This CDR3 is 16 amino acids long. Per the germline V gene, CDR1 is SGHTA and CDR2 is FQGNSA.

The chain has TRBV7-3 and TRBJ1-2, with TRBD1 as a possible D gene (5 bases). CDR1 is SGHTA, CDR2 FQGTGA, per germline. The CDR3 contains 14 residues. V was clipped by 6 bases and J by 6 bases, with 17 bases between them. Here the CDR3 reads CASSYTGTGDGYTF. The CDR3 DNA reads as TGTGCCAGCAGTTATACCGGGACGGGGGATGGCTACACCTTC. Full variable domain (remainder filled in from reference TRBV7-3 and TRBJ1-2): GAGVSQTPSNKVTEKGKYVELRCDPISGHTALYWYRQSLGQGPEFLIYFQGTGAADDSGLPNDRFFAVRPEGSVSTLKIQRTERGDSAVYLCASSYTGTGDGYTFGSGTRLTVV.

CDR3 sequence reads: CASSSEARNEQYF. The CDR3 nucleotides read TGTGCCAGTAGTTCCGAGGCACGGAACGAGCAGTACTTC. The V gene is TRBV19, the J gene TRBJ2-7; no clear D. Trimming removed 5 bases from V and 5 bases from J, with 13 bases in between. The germline gives CDR1 LNHDA, CDR2 SQIVND (reference sequence). There are 13 residues in the CDR3. Variable domain in full (rest from reference TRBV19 and TRBJ2-7): DGGITQSPKYLFRKEGQNVTLSCEQNLNHDAMYWYRQDPGQGLRLIYYSQIVNDFQKGDIAEGYSVSREKKESFPLTVTSAQKNPTAFYLCASSSEARNEQYFGPGTRLTVT.

As regards this clone: The same CDR3 can be traced to other DNA sequences in this sample. This chain links TRBV10-3 with TRBJ2-3; D gene uncertain. The V gene lost 8 bases and the J gene lost 0 bases, with 9 bases spanning the gap. The germline V gene has CDR1 ENHRY and CDR2 SYGVKD. This CDR3 comprises 13 residues. CDR3: CAISSVSTDTQYF. CDR3 bases: TGTGCCATCTCCAGCGTTAGCACAGATACGCAGTATTTT.

V usage is TRBV14 and J usage is TRBJ2-7; D is undetermined. This CDR3 spans 16 amino acids. The ends were cut back, 3 bases at V and 1 base at J, with 16 bases in the middle. CDR1 and CDR2 from the germline V gene are SGHDN and FVKESK. The CDR3 loop is CASSQARPGGSYEQYF. CDR3 DNA: TGTGCCAGCAGCCAGGCACGGCCGGGTGGATCCTACGAGCAGTACTTC.

Concerning this clone: Other DNA sequences in this specimen translate into the identical CDR3. The rearrangement uses TRBV5-1 and TRBJ2-5; D remains ambiguous. The CDR3 consists of 12 residues. Germline CDR1 SGHRS, CDR2 YFSETQ. V shed 5 bases and J shed 1 base, with 6 bases lying between them. The chain's CDR3 is CASSPSQETQYF. CDR3 coding DNA: TGCGCCAGCAGTCCCAGCCAAGAGACCCAGTACTTC.

J is TRBJ2-7 and V is TRBV5-1; D is perhaps TRBD1 (6 bases). The CDR3 totals 15 residues. The V and J ends lost 0 bases and 5 bases respectively, with 15 bases between them. Germline values: CDR1 SGHRS, CDR2 YFSETQ. CDR3 residues: CASSLGQDPSDEQYF. DNA of the CDR3: TGCGCCAGCAGCTTGGGACAGGACCCCTCTGACGAGCAGTACTTC. Filled out from reference TRBV5-1 and TRBJ2-7, the complete variable domain reads KAGVTQTPRYLIKTRGQQVTLSCSPISGHRSVSWYQQTPGQGLQFLFEYFSETQRNKGNFPGRFSGRQFSNSRSEMNVSTLELGDSALYLCASSLGQDPSDEQYFGPGTRLTVT.

In regard to this clone: Within the sample, other DNA sequences also encode this same CDR3. The chain recombines TRBV5-1 with TRBJ2-7; 11 positions agree with TRBD1. CDR1 is SGHRS and CDR2 is YFSETQ in the germline V gene. The CDR3 covers 14 residues. Trimming cost V 4 bases and J 7 bases; bases outside gene matches: 7. The CDR3 DNA reads TGCGCCAGCAGCCTAGGACAGGGGGCGAGGGAGCAGTACTTC. Translation gives CASSLGQGAREQYF. Supplemented by reference TRBV5-1 and TRBJ2-7, the full variable domain reads KAGVTQTPRYLIKTRGQQVTLSCSPISGHRSVSWYQQTPGQGLQFLFEYFSETQRNKGNFPGRFSGRQFSNSRSEMNVSTLELGDSALYLCASSLGQGAREQYFGPGTRLTVT.

Concerning this clone: Other DNA sequences in this specimen translate into the identical CDR3. The chain links TRBV18 to TRBJ2-3; D uncertain. The CDR3 runs 12 residues. Trimming shortened V by 3 bases and J by 3 bases, and 4 bases separated the two germline ends. CDR1 is KGHSH, CDR2 LQKENI, per germline. The CDR3, as DNA: TGTGCCAGCTCACCCTCGACAGATACGCAGTATTTT. It translates to CASSPSTDTQYF.

The gene calls are TRBV5-1 and TRBJ2-3; TRBD2 agrees at 7 bases. The CDR3 loop spans 14 amino acids. The germline CDR1 and CDR2 sequences are SGHRS and YFSETQ. Trimming removed 6 bases from V and 2 bases from J; junction bases left unmatched: 6. DNA of the CDR3: TGCGCCAGCACGATGGGAGGGGCCACAGATACGCAGTATTTT. The encoded protein is CASTMGGATDTQYF.